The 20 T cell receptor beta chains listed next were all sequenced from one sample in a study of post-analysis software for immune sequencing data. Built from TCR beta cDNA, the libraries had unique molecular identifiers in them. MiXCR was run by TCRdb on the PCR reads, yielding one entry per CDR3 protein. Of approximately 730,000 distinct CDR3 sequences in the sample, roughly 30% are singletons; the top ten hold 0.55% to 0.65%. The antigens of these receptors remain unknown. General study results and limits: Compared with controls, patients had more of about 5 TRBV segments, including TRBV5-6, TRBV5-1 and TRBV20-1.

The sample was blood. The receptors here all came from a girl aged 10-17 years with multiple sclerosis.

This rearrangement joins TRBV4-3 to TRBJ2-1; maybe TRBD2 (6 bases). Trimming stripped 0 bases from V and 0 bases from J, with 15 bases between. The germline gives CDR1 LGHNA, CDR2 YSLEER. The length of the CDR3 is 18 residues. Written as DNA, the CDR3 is TGCGCCAGCAGCCAAGATTTCTGGGACTCCAACTCCTACAATGAGCAGTTCTTC. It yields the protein CASSQDFWDSNSYNEQFF.

DNA for the CDR3: TGCGCCAGCAGCCAAGAAGGGCTAGCGAATTCCTACGAGCAGTACTTC. This sequence encodes CASSQEGLANSYEQYF. The chain couples TRBV4-3 to TRBJ2-7, with D possibly TRBD2 on 6 matching bases. Germline CDR1 is LGHNA and CDR2 is YSLEER. CDR3 length: 16 residues. V lost 0 bases and J lost 1, with 13 bases in between.

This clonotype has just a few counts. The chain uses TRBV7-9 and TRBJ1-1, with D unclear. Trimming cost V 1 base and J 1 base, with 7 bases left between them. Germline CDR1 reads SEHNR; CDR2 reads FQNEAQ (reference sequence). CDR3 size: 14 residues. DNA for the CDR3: TGTGCCAGCAGCTTAGTAGCGGAGAACACTGAAGCTTTCTTT. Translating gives CASSLVAENTEAFF.

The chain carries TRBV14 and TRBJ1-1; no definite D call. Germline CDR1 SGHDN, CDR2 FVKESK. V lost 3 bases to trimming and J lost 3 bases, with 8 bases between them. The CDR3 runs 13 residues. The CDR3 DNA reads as TGTGCCAGCAGCCAGCCATGGGACACTGAAGCTTTCTTT. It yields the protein CASSQPWDTEAFF.

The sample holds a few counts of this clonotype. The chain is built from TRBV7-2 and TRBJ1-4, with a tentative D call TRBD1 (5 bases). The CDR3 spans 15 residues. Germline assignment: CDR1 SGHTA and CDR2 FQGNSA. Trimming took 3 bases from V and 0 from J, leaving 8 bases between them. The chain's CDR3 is CASSFIQATNEKLFF. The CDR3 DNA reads TGTGCCAGCAGCTTTATACAGGCAACTAATGAAAAACTGTTTTTT.

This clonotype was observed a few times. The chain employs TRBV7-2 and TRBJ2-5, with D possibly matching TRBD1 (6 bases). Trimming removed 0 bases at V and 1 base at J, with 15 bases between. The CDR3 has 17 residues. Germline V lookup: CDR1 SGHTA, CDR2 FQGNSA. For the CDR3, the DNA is TGTGCCAGCAGCTTAGCAGCGCTGGGACACGGCCAAGAGACCCAGTACTTC. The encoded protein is CASSLAALGHGQETQYF.

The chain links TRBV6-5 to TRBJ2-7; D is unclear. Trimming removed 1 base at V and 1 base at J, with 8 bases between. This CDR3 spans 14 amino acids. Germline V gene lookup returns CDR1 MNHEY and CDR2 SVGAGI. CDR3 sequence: CASSYFYGSYEQYF. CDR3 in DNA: TGTGCCAGCAGTTACTTTTACGGTTCCTACGAGCAGTACTTC.

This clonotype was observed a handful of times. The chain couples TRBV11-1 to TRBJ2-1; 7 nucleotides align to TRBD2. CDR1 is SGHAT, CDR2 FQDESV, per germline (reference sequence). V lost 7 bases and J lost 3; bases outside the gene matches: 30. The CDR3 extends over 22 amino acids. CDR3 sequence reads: CASTINGRPRLALETFYNEQFF. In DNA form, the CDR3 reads TGTGCCAGCACCATTAATGGTCGACCAAGACTAGCACTAGAGACCTTCTACAATGAGCAGTTCTTC.

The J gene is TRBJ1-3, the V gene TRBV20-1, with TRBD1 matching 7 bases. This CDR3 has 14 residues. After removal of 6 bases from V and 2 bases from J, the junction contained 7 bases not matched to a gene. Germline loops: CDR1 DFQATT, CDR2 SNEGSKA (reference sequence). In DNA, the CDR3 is TGCAGTGCCGGCAGGGGGGGCACTGGAAACACCATATATTTT. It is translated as CSAGRGGTGNTIYF.

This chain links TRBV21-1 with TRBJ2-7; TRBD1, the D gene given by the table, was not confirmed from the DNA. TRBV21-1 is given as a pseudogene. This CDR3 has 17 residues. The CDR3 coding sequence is TGTGCCAGCAGCAAAGGCCCGGGACAGGGGGTCCCCTACGAGCAGTACTTC. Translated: CASSKGPGQGVPYEQYF.

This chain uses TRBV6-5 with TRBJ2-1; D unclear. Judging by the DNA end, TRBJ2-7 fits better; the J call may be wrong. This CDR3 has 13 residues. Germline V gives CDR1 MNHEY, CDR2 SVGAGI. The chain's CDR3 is CASSYTPYNEQYF. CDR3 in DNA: TGTGCCAGCAGTTACACCCCGTACAATGAGCAGTACTTC.

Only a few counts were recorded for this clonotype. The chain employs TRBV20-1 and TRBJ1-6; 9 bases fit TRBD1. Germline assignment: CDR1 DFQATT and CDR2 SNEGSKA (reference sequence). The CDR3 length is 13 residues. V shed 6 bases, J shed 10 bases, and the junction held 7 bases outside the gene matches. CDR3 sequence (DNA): TGCAGTGCCAAACGGGACAGGGAGTCACCCCTCCACTTT. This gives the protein CSAKRDRESPLHF.

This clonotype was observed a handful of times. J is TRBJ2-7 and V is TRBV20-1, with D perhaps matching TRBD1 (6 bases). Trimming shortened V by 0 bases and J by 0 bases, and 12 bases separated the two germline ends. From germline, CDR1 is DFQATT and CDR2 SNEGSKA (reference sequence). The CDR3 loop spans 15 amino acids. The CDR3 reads CSARDPGTNSYEQYF. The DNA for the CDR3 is TGCAGTGCTAGAGATCCCGGGACAAACTCCTACGAGCAGTACTTC.

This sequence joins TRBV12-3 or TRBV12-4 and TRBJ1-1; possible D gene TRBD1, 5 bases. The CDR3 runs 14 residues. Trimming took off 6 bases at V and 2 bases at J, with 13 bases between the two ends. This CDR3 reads CASRGVEGNTEAFF. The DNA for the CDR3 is TGTGCCAGCAGAGGGGTCGAGGGAAACACTGAAGCTTTCTTT.

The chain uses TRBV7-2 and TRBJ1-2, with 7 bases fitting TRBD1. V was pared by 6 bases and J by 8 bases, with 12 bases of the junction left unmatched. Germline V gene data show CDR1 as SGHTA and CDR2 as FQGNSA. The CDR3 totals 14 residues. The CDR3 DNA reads TGTGCCAGCAGTCTAACGGGACAGCGAATAGGCTACACCTTC. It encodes CASSLTGQRIGYTF.

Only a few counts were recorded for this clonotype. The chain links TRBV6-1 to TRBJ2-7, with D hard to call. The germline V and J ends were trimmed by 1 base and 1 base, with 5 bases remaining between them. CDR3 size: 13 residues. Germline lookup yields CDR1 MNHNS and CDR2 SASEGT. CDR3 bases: TGTGCCAGCAGTGAAGAGGTTTCCTACGAGCAGTACTTC. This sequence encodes CASSEEVSYEQYF.

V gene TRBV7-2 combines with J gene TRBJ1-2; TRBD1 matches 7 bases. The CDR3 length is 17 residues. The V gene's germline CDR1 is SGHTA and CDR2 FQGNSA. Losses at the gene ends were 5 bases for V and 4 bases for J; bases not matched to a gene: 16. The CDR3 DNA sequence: TGTGCCAGCAGCCCTAGAGGGACCGGGACAGCCTTCTATGGCTACACCTTC. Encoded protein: CASSPRGTGTAFYGYTF. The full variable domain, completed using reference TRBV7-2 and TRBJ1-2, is GAGVSQSPSNKVTEKGKDVELRCDPISGHTALYWYRQSLGQGLEFLIYFQGNSAPDKSGLPSDRFSAERTGGSVSTLTIQRTQQEDSAVYLCASSPRGTGTAFYGYTFGSGTRLTVV.

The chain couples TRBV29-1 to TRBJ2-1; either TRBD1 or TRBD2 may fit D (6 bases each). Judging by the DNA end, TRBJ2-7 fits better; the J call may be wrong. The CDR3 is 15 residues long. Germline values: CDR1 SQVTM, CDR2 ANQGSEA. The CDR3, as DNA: TGCAGCGCCGAAGGGACCGGGGGCTCCTACAATGAGCAGTACTTC. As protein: CSAEGTGGSYNEQYF.

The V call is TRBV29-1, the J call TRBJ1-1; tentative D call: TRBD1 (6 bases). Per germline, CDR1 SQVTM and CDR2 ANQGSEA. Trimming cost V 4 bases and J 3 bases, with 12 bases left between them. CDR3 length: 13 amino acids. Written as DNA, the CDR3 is TGCAGCGTTGGGCACAGGGTCGACACTGAAGCTTTCTTT. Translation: CSVGHRVDTEAFF.

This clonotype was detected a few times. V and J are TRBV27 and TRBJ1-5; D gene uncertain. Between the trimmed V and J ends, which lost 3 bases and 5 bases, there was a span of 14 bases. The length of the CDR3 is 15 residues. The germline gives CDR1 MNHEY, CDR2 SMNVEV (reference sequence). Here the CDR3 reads CASSLGNRAHQPQHF. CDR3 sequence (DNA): TGTGCCAGCAGTTTGGGAAACCGAGCCCATCAGCCCCAGCATTTT.